This T cell receptor (beta chain) derives from a study of vaccination and CD4 T cells after COVID-19. In the study overall: Sampling post-COVID took place a median about 95 days after diagnosis (range 35 to 161). Blood was drawn a median around 66 days post second dose, range 14 to 241.

Concerning this clonotype itself: The antigen is undetermined.

Sequence data for DNA of cultured CD4+ T cells were generated by the Oncomine TCR Beta short-read assay. Genomic DNA was taken out of cultured CD4+ T cells by extraction. TCRdb recomputed calls from the PCR reads with MiXCR, one row per CDR3 protein. The profile shows roughly 12,000 distinct CDR3 sequences, 55% to 75% of them singletons. The treatment is: approximately nine-day PBMC culture with coronavirus spike peptide pools or control peptides (ViraFEST assay). With 8.5 to 10 ug/ml peptide pools and roughly 10 IU/ml IL-2, PBMCs were cultured at 1.5 million to 2 million per well. Germline CDR1 reads SGDLS; CDR2 reads YYNGEE. Trimming stripped 4 bases from V and 4 bases from J, with 8 bases between. This CDR3 contains 12 residues.

This receptor was taken from a human donor who had recovered from COVID-19. The sequencing sample was made of CD4+ T cells from blood, cultured in vitro. The chain carries TRBV9 and TRBJ1-2; a weak D match, TRBD1 (6 bases). The CDR3 loop is CASSPGVYGYTF. CDR3 bases: TGTGCCAGCAGCCCAGGGGTCTATGGCTACACCTTC.